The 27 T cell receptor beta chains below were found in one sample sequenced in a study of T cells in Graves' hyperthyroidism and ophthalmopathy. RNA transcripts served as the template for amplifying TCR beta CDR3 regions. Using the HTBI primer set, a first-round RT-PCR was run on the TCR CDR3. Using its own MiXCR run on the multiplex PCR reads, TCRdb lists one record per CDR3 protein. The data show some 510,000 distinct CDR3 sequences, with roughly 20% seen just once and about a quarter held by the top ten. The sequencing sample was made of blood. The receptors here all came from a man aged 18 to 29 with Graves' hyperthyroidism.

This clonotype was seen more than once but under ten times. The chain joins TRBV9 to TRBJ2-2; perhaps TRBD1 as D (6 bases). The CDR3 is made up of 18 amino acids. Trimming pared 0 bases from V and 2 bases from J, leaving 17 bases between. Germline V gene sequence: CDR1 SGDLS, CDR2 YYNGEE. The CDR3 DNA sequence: TGTGCCAGCAGCGTAGTGGCGTGGGGGCAGGGAAACACCGGGGAGCTGTTTTTT. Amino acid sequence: CASSVVAWGQGNTGELFF.

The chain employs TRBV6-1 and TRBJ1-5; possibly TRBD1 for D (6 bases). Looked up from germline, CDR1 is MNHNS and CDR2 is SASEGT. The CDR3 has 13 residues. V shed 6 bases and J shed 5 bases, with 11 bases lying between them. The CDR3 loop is CASRLQGDQPQHF. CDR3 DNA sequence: TGTGCCAGCAGACTACAGGGAGATCAGCCCCAGCATTTT.

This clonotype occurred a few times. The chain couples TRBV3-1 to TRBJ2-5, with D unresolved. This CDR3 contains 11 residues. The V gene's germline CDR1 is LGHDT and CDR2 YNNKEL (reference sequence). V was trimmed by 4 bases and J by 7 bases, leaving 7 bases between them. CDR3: CASSLGWTQYF. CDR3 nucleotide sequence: TGTGCCAGCAGCCTTGGTTGGACCCAGTACTTC.

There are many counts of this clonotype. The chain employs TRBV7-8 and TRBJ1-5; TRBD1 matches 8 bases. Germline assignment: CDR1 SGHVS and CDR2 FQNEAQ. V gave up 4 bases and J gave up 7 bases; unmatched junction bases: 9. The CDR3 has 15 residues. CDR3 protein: CASSYHRGSGQPQHF. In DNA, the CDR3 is TGTGCCAGCAGCTACCACAGGGGGTCGGGACAGCCCCAGCATTTT.

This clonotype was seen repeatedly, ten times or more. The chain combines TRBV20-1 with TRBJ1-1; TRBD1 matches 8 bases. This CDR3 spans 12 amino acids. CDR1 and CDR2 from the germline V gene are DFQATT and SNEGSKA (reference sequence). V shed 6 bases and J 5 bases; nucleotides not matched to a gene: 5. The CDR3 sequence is CSAETGETEAFF. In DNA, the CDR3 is TGCAGTGCAGAGACAGGGGAAACTGAAGCTTTCTTT.

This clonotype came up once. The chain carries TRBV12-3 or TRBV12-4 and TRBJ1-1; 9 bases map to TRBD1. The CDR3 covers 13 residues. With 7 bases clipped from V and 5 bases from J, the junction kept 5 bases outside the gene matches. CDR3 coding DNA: TGTGCCAGCAACACAGGGGGCCGGACTGAAGCTTTCTTT. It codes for CASNTGGRTEAFF.

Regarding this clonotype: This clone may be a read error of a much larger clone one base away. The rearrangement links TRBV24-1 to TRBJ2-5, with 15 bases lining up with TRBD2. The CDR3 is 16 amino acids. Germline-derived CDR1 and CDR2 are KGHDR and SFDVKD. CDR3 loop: CATSPRRTSGGETKYF. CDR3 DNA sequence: TGTGCCACCAGTCCTCGACGGACTAGCGGGGGGGAGACCAAGTACTTC.

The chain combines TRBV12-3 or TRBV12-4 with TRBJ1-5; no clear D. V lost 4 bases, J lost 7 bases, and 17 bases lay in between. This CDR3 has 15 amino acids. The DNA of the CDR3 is TGTGCCAGCAGTTATAACGGTATGGAGAGACAGCCCCAGCATTTT. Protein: CASSYNGMERQPQHF.

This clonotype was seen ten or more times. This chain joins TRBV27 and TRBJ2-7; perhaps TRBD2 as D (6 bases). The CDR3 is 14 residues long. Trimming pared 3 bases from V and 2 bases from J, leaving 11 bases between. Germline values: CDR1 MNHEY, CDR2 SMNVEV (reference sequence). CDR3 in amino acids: CASSFLGEAYEQYF. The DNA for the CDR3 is TGTGCCAGCAGTTTTTTAGGGGAGGCCTACGAGCAGTACTTC.

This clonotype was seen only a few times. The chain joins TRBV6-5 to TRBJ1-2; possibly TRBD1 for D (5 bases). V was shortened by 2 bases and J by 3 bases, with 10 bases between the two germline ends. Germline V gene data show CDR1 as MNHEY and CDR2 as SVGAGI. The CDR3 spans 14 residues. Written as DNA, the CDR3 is TGTGCCAGCAGTTACCGGGGGACGCACTATGGCTACACCTTC. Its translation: CASSYRGTHYGYTF.

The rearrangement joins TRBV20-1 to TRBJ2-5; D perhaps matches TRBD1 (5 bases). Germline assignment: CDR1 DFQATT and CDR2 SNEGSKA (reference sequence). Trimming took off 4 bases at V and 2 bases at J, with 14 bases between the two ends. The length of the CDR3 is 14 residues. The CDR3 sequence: CSAIRQGRQETQYF. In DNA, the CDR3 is TGCAGTGCTATAAGGCAGGGTCGACAAGAGACCCAGTACTTC.

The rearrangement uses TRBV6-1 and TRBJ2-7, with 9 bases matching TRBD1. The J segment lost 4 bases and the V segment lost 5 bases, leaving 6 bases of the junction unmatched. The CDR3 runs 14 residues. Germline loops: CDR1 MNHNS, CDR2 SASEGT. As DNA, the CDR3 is TGTGCCAGCAGTAAGAGGGGACAGGGTTACGAGCAGTACTTC. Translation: CASSKRGQGYEQYF.

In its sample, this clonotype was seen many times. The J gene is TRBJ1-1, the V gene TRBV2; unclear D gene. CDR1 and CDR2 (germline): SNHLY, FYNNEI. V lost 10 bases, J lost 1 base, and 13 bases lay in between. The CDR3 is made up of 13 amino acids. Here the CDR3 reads CATTSEENTEAFF. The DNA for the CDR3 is TGTGCCACTACTTCAGAGGAGAACACTGAAGCTTTCTTT. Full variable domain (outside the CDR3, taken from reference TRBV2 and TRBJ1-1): EPEVTQTPSHQVTQMGQEVILRCVPISNHLYFYWYRQILGQKVEFLVSFYNNEISEKSEIFDDQFSVERPDGSNFTLKIRSTKLEDSAMYFCATTSEENTEAFFGQGTRLTVV.

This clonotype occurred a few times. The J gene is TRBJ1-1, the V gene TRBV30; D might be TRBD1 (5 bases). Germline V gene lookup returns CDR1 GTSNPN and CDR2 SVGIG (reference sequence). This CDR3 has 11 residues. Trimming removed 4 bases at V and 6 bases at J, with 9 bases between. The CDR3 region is CAWTRESEAFF. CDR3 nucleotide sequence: TGTGCCTGGACCAGGGAGTCTGAAGCTTTCTTT. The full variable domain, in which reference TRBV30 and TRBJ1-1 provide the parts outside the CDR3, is SQTIHQWPATLVQPVGSPLSLECTVEGTSNPNLYWYRQAAGRGLQLLFYSVGIGQISSEVPQNLSASRPQDRQFILSSKKLLLSDSGFYLCAWTRESEAFFGQGTRLTVV.

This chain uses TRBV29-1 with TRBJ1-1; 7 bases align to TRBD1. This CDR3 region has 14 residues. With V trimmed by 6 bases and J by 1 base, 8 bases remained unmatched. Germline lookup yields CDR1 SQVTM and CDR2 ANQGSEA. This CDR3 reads CSVLSTGWNTEAFF. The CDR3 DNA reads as TGCAGCGTACTTTCGACAGGGTGGAACACTGAAGCTTTCTTT.

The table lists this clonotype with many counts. The CDR3 region is CATSLGQGLTQYF. The CDR3 bases are TGTGCCACCAGTCTAGGCCAGGGGCTCACCCAGTACTTC. The chain uses TRBV24-1 and TRBJ2-5; TRBD1 might be the D (6 bases). The CDR3 loop spans 13 amino acids. Trimming took 6 bases from V and 8 from J, leaving 15 bases between them. CDR1 and CDR2 from the germline V gene are KGHDR and SFDVKD.

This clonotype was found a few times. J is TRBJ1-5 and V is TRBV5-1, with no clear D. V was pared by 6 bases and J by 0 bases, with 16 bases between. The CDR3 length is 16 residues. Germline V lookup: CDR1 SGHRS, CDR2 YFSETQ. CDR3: CASIRRGEHSNQPQHF. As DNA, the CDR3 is TGCGCCAGCATCCGACGCGGGGAGCATAGCAATCAGCCCCAGCATTTT.

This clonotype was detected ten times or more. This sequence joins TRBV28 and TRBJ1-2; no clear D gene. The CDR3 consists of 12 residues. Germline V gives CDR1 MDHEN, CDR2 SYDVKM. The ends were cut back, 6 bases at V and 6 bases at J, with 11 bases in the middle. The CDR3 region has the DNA TGTGCCAGCAGCTCCGGGGAGGATGGCTACACCTTC. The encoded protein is CASSSGEDGYTF.

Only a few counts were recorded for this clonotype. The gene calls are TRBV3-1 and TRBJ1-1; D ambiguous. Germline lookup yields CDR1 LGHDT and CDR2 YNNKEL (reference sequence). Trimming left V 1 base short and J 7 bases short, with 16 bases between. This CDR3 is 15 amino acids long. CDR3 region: CASSQVTARGSEAFF. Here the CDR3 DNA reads TGTGCCAGCAGCCAAGTAACAGCGCGAGGGAGTGAAGCTTTCTTT.

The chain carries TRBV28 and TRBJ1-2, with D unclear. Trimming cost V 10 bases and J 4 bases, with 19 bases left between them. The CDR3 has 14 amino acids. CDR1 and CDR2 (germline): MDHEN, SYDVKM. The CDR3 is CAIIPRVRGYGYTF. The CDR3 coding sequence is TGTGCCATCATTCCCCGGGTACGGGGCTATGGCTACACCTTC.

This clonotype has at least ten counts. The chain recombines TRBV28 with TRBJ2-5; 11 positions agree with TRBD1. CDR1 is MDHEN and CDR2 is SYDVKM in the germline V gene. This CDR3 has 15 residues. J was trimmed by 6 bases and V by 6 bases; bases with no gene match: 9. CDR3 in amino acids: CASRSLDRGLKTQYF. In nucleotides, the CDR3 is TGTGCCAGCAGAAGCTTGGACAGGGGGCTTAAGACCCAGTACTTC.

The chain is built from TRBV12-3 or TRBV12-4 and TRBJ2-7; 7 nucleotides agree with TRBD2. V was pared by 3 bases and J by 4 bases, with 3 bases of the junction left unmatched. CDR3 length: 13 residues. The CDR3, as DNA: TGTGCCAGCAGTTTGATTAGCGGGTACGAGCAGTACTTC. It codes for CASSLISGYEQYF.

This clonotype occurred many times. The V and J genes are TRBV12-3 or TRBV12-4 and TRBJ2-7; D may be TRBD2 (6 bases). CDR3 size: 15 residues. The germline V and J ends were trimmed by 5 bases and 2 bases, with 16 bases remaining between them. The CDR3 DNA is TGTGCCAGCAGTCCACCCGGGGGACCCACCTACGAGCAGTACTTC. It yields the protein CASSPPGGPTYEQYF.

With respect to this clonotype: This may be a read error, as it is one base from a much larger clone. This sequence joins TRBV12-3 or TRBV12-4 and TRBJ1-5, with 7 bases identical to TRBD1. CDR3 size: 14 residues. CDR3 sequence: CASSLTGTDQPKHF. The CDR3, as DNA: TGTGCCAGCAGTTTAACCGGGACAGATCAGCCCAAGCATTTT.

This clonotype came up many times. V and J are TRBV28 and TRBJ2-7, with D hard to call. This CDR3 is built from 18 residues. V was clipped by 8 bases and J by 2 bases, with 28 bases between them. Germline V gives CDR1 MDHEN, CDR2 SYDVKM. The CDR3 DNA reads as TGTGCCAGCTCAGTAGCTTGGGGTGCGCTCACGACACCCTACGAGCAGTACTTC. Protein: CASSVAWGALTTPYEQYF.

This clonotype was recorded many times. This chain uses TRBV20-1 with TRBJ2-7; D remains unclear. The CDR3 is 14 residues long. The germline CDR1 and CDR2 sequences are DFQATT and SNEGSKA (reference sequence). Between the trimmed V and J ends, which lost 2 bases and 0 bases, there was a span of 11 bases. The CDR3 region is CSARSGSFSYEQYF. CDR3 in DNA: TGCAGTGCTAGAAGTGGCAGTTTCTCCTACGAGCAGTACTTC.

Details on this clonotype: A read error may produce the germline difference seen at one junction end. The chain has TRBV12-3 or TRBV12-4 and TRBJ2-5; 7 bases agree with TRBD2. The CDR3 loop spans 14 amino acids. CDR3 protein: CASSLAVTQETQYF. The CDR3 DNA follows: TGTGCCAGCAGTCTAGCGGTTACCCAAGAGACCCAGTACTTC.